The 29 T cell receptor beta chains presented below share a single source sample, sequenced in a study of CD8 T cells in Susac syndrome (dated by TCRdb to about 2019). Library method: the immunoSEQ multiplex PCR assay. RNA was extracted using the RNeasy kit, and roughly 0.5 to 1 ug of the RNA was reverse transcribed with random hexamers. TCRdb reran the public reads through fastp at Q25 and MiXCR, keeping productive beta chains. Every entry covers one CDR3 protein and lists the most common genes and DNA from its rows. In all, the sample holds about 180,000 distinct CDR3 sequences, and about 93% of those were seen once. Approximately 0.099% of the sample is taken by the ten largest. Sequencing was performed on CD4+ T cells from PBMCs. The receptors here all came from a human donor with Susac syndrome.

The chain joins TRBV30 to TRBJ1-5, with 9 bases matching TRBD1. V was clipped by 4 bases and J by 6 bases; unmatched bases: 13. Per the germline V gene, CDR1 is GTSNPN and CDR2 is SVGIG (reference sequence). This CDR3 has 16 amino acids. The CDR3 nucleotides read TGTGCCTGGAAAGGTGGCGGGACAGGGTCGGGTCAGCCCCAGCATTTT. Translating it yields CAWKGGGTGSGQPQHF.

The chain uses TRBV28 and TRBJ1-2; possible D gene TRBD1, 5 bases. Trimming pared 8 bases from V and 6 bases from J, leaving 10 bases between. This CDR3 is 11 amino acids long. The V gene's germline CDR1 is MDHEN and CDR2 SYDVKM. The chain's CDR3 is CASCRDHGYTF. Written as DNA, the CDR3 is TGTGCCAGCTGTCGGGACCATGGCTACACCTTC.

J is TRBJ2-1 and V is TRBV20-1; 7 bases are shared with TRBD1. V trimming: 4 bases; J trimming: 3 bases; junction bases outside the gene matches: 6. The CDR3 length is 14 residues. Germline V gene sequence: CDR1 DFQATT, CDR2 SNEGSKA (reference sequence). CDR3 DNA: TGCAGTGCTACCCTAGGACAGGTCTACAATGAGCAGTTCTTC. Its protein is CSATLGQVYNEQFF.

A single count supports this clonotype. V gene TRBV12-3 or TRBV12-4 combines with J gene TRBJ1-5; 7 bases are a match to TRBD1. The CDR3 has 14 residues. The trim removed 1 base at V and 7 bases at J, leaving 4 bases unmatched. CDR3 bases: TGTGCCAGCAGTTTAGAGGGGGCTGGGCAGCCCCAGCATTTT. This gives the protein CASSLEGAGQPQHF.

The J gene is TRBJ1-2, the V gene TRBV18; no definite D call. Germline V gives CDR1 KGHSH, CDR2 LQKENI. Between the trimmed V and J ends, which lost 1 base and 4 bases, there was a span of 13 bases. This CDR3 has 15 residues. CDR3 residues: CASSPQAGRSYGYTF. The CDR3 DNA sequence: TGTGCCAGCTCACCACAGGCAGGACGATCCTATGGCTACACCTTC.

The chain couples TRBV29-1 to TRBJ1-1, with 7 positions matching TRBD1. V dropped 7 bases and J dropped 3; count of bases not matched to a gene: 8. In germline, CDR1 is SQVTM, CDR2 ANQGSEA. CDR3 length: 13 residues. This chain's CDR3 is CSGKTGWDTEAFF. The CDR3 nucleotides are TGCAGCGGAAAGACAGGGTGGGACACTGAAGCTTTCTTT.

This clonotype turned up a few times. The V and J genes are TRBV30 and TRBJ2-7, with 8 bases identical to TRBD2. V lost 0 bases to trimming and J lost 5 bases; unmatched junction nucleotides: 9. The CDR3 is 15 residues long. CDR1 is GTSNPN and CDR2 is SVGIG in the germline V gene (reference sequence). The CDR3 DNA reads as TGTGCCTGGAGTGTATCGGTCGGGAGGGCCGACGAGCAGTACTTC. The encoded protein is CAWSVSVGRADEQYF.

The chain couples TRBV7-8 to TRBJ1-1; D uncertain. Trimming took off 3 bases at V and 3 bases at J, with 11 bases between the two ends. The CDR3 has 14 amino acids. Per germline, CDR1 SGHVS and CDR2 FQNEAQ. CDR3 loop: CASSLGGFHTEAFF. As DNA, the CDR3 is TGTGCCAGCAGCTTGGGAGGGTTTCACACTGAAGCTTTCTTT.

V is TRBV27 and J is TRBJ2-6; no firm D call. Trimming pared 4 bases from V and 0 bases from J, leaving 16 bases between. The CDR3 length is 18 residues. Per germline, CDR1 MNHEY and CDR2 SMNVEV (reference sequence). CDR3: CASSSFASGRSGANVLTF. CDR3 nucleotides: TGTGCCAGCAGTTCCTTTGCCTCAGGCCGCTCTGGGGCCAACGTCCTGACTTTC. Full variable domain (missing parts from reference TRBV27 and TRBJ2-6): EAQVTQNPRYLITVTGKKLTVTCSQNMNHEYMSWYRQDPGLGLRQIYYSMNVEVTDKGDVPEGYKVSRKEKRNFPLILESPSPNQTSLYFCASSSFASGRSGANVLTFGAGSRLTVL.

The V gene is TRBV19, the J gene TRBJ2-5; 8 positions agree with TRBD2. Germline CDR1 LNHDA, CDR2 SQIVND (reference sequence). The CDR3 loop spans 15 amino acids. Germline trimming cut 4 bases from V and 5 bases from J; bases unmatched to any gene: 9. The DNA for the CDR3 is TGTGCCAGTAGTACGGGATCTAGCGGGCAGGAGACCCAGTACTTC. Translated: CASSTGSSGQETQYF.

This clonotype was counted a single time. The V gene is TRBV30, the J gene TRBJ1-1; D not resolved. CDR1 GTSNPN and CDR2 SVGIG come from the germline V gene (reference sequence). The CDR3 covers 13 residues. The V and J ends lost 4 bases and 1 base respectively, with 10 bases between them. CDR3 in amino acids: CAWTGQQNTEAFF. The CDR3 bases are TGTGCCTGGACGGGCCAACAGAACACTGAAGCTTTCTTT.

This clonotype was observed a handful of times. The gene calls are TRBV30 and TRBJ2-7; maybe TRBD1 (6 bases). Trimming removed 2 bases at V and 2 bases at J, with 13 bases between. In germline, CDR1 is GTSNPN, CDR2 SVGIG (reference sequence). CDR3 size: 14 residues. The CDR3 reads CAWSQGTPPYEQYF. The CDR3 DNA reads TGTGCCTGGAGTCAGGGGACACCCCCCTACGAGCAGTACTTC.

The chain carries TRBV5-1 and TRBJ1-2; perhaps TRBD1 as D (5 bases). CDR3 size: 13 residues. Between the trimmed V and J ends, which lost 2 bases and 6 bases, there was a span of 11 bases. The V gene's germline CDR1 is SGHRS and CDR2 YFSETQ. The CDR3 DNA reads as TGCGCCAGCAGCTTCGGGGCTGGTGATGGCTACACCTTC. Encoded protein: CASSFGAGDGYTF.

The rearrangement links TRBV5-1 to TRBJ1-6; weak D call: TRBD1 (5 bases). V was shortened by 5 bases and J by 8 bases, with 14 bases between the two germline ends. From germline, CDR1 is SGHRS and CDR2 YFSETQ. This CDR3 contains 14 residues. CDR3 in DNA: TGCGCCAGCAGGGGGGATTGGGCCCATTCACCCCTCCACTTT. This codes for CASRGDWAHSPLHF.

The rearrangement joins TRBV18 to TRBJ2-5; perhaps TRBD1 as D (6 bases). Trimming shortened V by 1 base and J by 2 bases, and 14 bases separated the two germline ends. This CDR3 is built from 16 residues. The germline V gene has CDR1 KGHSH and CDR2 LQKENI. The DNA for the CDR3 is TGTGCCAGCTCACCACTGAAACAGGGTCGGCAAGAGACCCAGTACTTC. It yields the protein CASSPLKQGRQETQYF.

The chain uses TRBV20-1 and TRBJ1-5; no reliable D call. Germline V lookup: CDR1 DFQATT, CDR2 SNEGSKA (reference sequence). V was pared by 4 bases and J by 3 bases, with 7 bases between. This CDR3 region has 12 residues. The CDR3, as DNA: TGCAGTGCTATCCGGGACAATCAGCCCCAGCATTTT. It is translated as CSAIRDNQPQHF.

DNA for the CDR3: TGCAGCGGTGCGATAGTGTCAGAGACCCAGTACTTC. This encodes CSGAIVSETQYF. This chain joins TRBV29-1 and TRBJ2-5, with D unclear. The V end lost 7 bases, the J end lost 4 bases, and 13 bases lay between the germline ends. The length of the CDR3 is 12 residues. CDR1 and CDR2 (germline): SQVTM, ANQGSEA.

The V call is TRBV4-1, the J call TRBJ1-1; D uncertain. Germline-derived CDR1 and CDR2 are MGHRA and YSYEKL. This CDR3 comprises 14 residues. V lost 0 bases to trimming and J lost 7 bases, with 12 bases between them. The CDR3 DNA reads as TGCGCCAGCAGCCAAGATCCGGGGAATGATGAAGCTTTCTTT. As protein: CASSQDPGNDEAFF.

CDR3 DNA: TGTGCCAGCAGCTTATTGGGACAGGGCGGCGAGCAGTACTTC. Translation gives CASSLLGQGGEQYF. V usage is TRBV7-9 and J usage is TRBJ2-7; 9 nucleotides match TRBD1. The CDR3 covers 14 residues. Unmatched junction bases numbered 5, after V lost 2 bases and J lost 6 bases. CDR1 and CDR2 from the germline V gene are SEHNR and FQNEAQ (reference sequence).

The rearrangement links TRBV20-1 to TRBJ2-1, with D possibly matching TRBD1 (6 bases). Germline V gene lookup returns CDR1 DFQATT and CDR2 SNEGSKA (reference sequence). The V gene lost 6 bases and the J gene lost 8 bases, with 11 bases spanning the gap. The CDR3 consists of 11 residues. The CDR3 protein is CSAGQSDEQFF. DNA for the CDR3: TGCAGTGCCGGACAGTCCGATGAGCAGTTCTTC.

The V call is TRBV5-4, the J call TRBJ2-1; 9 nucleotides agree with TRBD2. This CDR3 comprises 15 residues. Germline V gene data show CDR1 as SGHNT and CDR2 as YYREEE (reference sequence). J was trimmed by 6 bases and V by 4 bases; bases with no gene match: 8. The CDR3 coding sequence is TGTGCCAGCAGCCGAACGGGACTAGCTCCCAATGAGCAGTTCTTC. It translates to CASSRTGLAPNEQFF.

The gene calls are TRBV20-1 and TRBJ2-1, with 9 bases identical to TRBD2. Trimming at V came to 2 bases and at J to 5 bases, leaving 7 bases not matched to a gene. CDR1 and CDR2 from the germline V gene are DFQATT and SNEGSKA (reference sequence). This CDR3 contains 15 residues. In nucleotides, the CDR3 is TGCAGTGCTAGATTTCCTAGCGGGGAAAACAATGAGCAGTTCTTC. Translation: CSARFPSGENNEQFF.

The V gene is TRBV7-9, the J gene TRBJ2-5; 10 bases are a match to TRBD2. Unmatched junction bases numbered 3, after V lost 3 bases and J lost 5 bases. CDR1 is SEHNR and CDR2 is FQNEAQ in the germline V gene (reference sequence). This CDR3 region has 14 residues. The CDR3 nucleotides read TGTGCCAGCAGCTTTAGCGGGGGGCTGGAGACCCAGTACTTC. It translates to CASSFSGGLETQYF.

This clonotype was counted once. This chain joins TRBV20-1 and TRBJ1-3; no firm D call. Trimming removed 0 bases at V and 2 bases at J, with 8 bases between. Germline loops: CDR1 DFQATT, CDR2 SNEGSKA (reference sequence). The CDR3 length is 14 residues. CDR3 coding DNA: TGCAGTGCTAGAGATTGGCGTACTGGAAACACCATATATTTT. Translating gives CSARDWRTGNTIYF.

The rearrangement joins TRBV12-5 to TRBJ2-1; D ambiguous. The CDR3 consists of 14 residues. Germline V lookup: CDR1 LGHNT, CDR2 FRNRAP. Trimming pared 2 bases from V and 6 bases from J, leaving 11 bases between. The CDR3 spells CASGLWRHGNEQFF. CDR3 bases: TGTGCTAGTGGTTTGTGGCGCCACGGCAATGAGCAGTTCTTC.

The chain is built from TRBV20-1 and TRBJ2-1; 7 nucleotides line up with TRBD2. V shed 3 bases, J shed 2 bases, and the junction held 4 bases outside the gene matches. Per germline, CDR1 DFQATT and CDR2 SNEGSKA (reference sequence). The CDR3 is made up of 14 amino acids. The CDR3 loop is CSASGGVTYNEQFF. DNA for the CDR3: TGCAGTGCTAGTGGGGGGGTAACCTACAATGAGCAGTTCTTC.

The chain has TRBV7-9 and TRBJ2-6, with D hard to call. CDR1 and CDR2 (germline): SEHNR, FQNEAQ (reference sequence). The CDR3 is 12 amino acids. Between the trimmed V and J ends, which lost 10 bases and 0 bases, there was a span of 4 bases. CDR3 nucleotides: TGTGCCATCTTCTCTGGGGCCAACGTCCTGACTTTC. Residues: CAIFSGANVLTF.

V gene TRBV3-1 combines with J gene TRBJ1-2; D might be TRBD1 (5 bases). From germline, CDR1 is LGHDT and CDR2 YNNKEL (reference sequence). CDR3 length: 14 residues. The ends were cut back, 4 bases at V and 4 bases at J, with 13 bases in the middle. CDR3 protein: CASSPGLQFYGYTF. CDR3 coding DNA: TGTGCCAGCAGCCCGGGACTGCAGTTCTATGGCTACACCTTC.

The V and J genes are TRBV13 and TRBJ1-3, with D uncertain. The germline CDR1 and CDR2 sequences are PRHDT and FYEKMQ (reference sequence). The CDR3 is 11 residues long. V was trimmed by 5 bases and J by 4 bases, leaving 3 bases between them. Here the CDR3 reads CASSRGNTIYF. The CDR3 DNA reads TGTGCCAGCAGCAGAGGAAACACCATATATTTT. Complete variable domain (other parts from reference TRBV13 and TRBJ1-3): AAGVIQSPRHLIKEKRETATLKCYPIPRHDTVYWYQQGPGQDPQFLISFYEKMQSDKGSIPDRFSAQQFSDYHSELNMSSLELGDSALYFCASSRGNTIYFGEGSWLTVV.